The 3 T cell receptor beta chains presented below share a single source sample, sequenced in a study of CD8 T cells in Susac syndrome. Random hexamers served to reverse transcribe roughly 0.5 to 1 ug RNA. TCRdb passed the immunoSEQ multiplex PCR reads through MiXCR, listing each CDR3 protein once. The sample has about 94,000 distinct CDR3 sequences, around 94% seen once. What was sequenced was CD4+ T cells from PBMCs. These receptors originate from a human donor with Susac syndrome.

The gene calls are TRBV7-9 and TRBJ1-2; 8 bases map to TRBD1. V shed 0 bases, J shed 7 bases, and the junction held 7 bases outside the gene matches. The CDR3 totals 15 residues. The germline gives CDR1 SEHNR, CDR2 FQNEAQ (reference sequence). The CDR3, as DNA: TGTGCCAGCAGCTTAGCTCGGACAGGGCTGGGTGGCTACACCTTC. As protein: CASSLARTGLGGYTF.

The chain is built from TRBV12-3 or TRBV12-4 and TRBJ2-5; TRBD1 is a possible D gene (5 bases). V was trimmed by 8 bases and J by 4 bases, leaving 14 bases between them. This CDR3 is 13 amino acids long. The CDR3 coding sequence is TGTGCCAGCCGTACCGTGGGGCCAGAGACCCAGTACTTC. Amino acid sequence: CASRTVGPETQYF.

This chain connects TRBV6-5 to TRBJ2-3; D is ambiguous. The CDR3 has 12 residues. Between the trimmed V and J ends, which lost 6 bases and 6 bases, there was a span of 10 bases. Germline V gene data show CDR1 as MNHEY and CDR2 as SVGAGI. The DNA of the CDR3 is TGTGCCAGCAGATACGGACGGGATACGCAGTATTTT. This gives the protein CASRYGRDTQYF.